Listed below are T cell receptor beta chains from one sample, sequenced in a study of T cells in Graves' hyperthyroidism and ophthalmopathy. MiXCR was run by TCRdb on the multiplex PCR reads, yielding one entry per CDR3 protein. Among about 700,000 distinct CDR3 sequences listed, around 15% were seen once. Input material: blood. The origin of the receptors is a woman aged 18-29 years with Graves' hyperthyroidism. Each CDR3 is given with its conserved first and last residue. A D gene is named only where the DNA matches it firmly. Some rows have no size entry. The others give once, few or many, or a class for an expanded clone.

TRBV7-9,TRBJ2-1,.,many,TGTGCCAGCAGCTTGATGTCGGGGAGTTACAATGAGCAGTTCTTC,CASSLMSGSYNEQFF
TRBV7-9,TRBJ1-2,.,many,TGTGCCAGCATCGATCCGCAGGGTGGTAACTATGGCTACACCTTC,CASIDPQGGNYGYTF
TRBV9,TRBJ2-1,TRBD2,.,TGTGCCAGCAGCGTAGGGAGTAGCGGGAGTTCCAATGAGCAGTTCTTC,CASSVGSSGSSNEQFF
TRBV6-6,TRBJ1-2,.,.,TGTGCCAGCAGTTACTCCGCCGACCGAGCCTATGGCTACACCTTC,CASSYSADRAYGYTF
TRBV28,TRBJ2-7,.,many,TGTGCCAGCAGTTTAGGCAGCCGCGAGCAGTACTTC,CASSLGSREQYF
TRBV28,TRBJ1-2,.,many,TGTGCCAGCAGTTTAGGCAGATTAAACTATGGCTACACCTTC,CASSLGRLNYGYTF
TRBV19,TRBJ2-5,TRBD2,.,TGTGCCAGTAGTTCGGGACTAGCGGGTCCGGAGACCCAGTACTTC,CASSSGLAGPETQYF
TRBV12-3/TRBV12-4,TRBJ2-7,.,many,TGTGCCAGCAGTCAGGCCTCAGGGGCCTACGAGCAGTACTTC,CASSQASGAYEQYF
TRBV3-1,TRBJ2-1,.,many,TGTGCCAGCAGCCCCTTGTCGTTCGATCATGAGCAGTTCTTC,CASSPLSFDHEQFF
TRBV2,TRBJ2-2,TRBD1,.,TGTGCCAGCAGTGAAGACAGGGGGCTCGCCGGGGAGCTGTTTTTT,CASSEDRGLAGELFF
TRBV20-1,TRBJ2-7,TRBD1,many,TGCAGTGCTAGCCAACCCTCAAGGGGGACAGGGGCAAACTTACAGTACTTC,CSASQPSRGTGANLQYF
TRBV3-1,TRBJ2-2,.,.,TGTGCCAGCAGCCAAGGTGCGGGCAGGGGGAACACCGGGGAGCTGTTTTTT,CASSQGAGRGNTGELFF
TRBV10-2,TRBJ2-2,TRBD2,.,TGCGCCAGCATGACTAGCGGGAGTATCCCCGGGGAGCTGTTTTTT,CASMTSGSIPGELFF
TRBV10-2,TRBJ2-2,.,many,TGCGCCAGCGGGGACGGGGAGCTGTTTTTT,CASGDGELFF
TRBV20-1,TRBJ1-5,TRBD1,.,TGCAGTGCCAGACAGGGGATAAGGGGCAATCAGCCCCAGCATTTT,CSARQGIRGNQPQHF
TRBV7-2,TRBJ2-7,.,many,TGTGCCAGCAGCTTAGACACATCGAGCTCCTACGAGCAGTACTTC,CASSLDTSSSYEQYF